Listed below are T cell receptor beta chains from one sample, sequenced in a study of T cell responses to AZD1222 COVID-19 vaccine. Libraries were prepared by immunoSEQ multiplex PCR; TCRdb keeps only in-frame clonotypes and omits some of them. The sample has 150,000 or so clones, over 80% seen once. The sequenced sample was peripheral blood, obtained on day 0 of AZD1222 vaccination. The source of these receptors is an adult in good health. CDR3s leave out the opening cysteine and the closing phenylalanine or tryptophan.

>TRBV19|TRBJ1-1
ASKKGGEAF
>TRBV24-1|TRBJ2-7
ATAGSTGGDFYEQY
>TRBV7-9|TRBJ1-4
ASSYRTVDYNEKLF
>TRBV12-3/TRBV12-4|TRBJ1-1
ATADKVNTEAF
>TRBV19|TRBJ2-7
ASSPDRDRGYEQY
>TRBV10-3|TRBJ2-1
AISDGVSSYNEQF
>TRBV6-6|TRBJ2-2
ASSRRAAGVSGELF
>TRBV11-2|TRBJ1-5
ASSFRQSNQPQH
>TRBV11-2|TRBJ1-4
ASSWRDRGLEKLF
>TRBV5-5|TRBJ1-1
ASSLQVGQNRNTEAF
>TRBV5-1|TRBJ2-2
ASSLDGGTSFGGELF
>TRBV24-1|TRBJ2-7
ATSDHGTGYRQY
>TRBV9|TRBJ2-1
ASSVVLRYDEQF
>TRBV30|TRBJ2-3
AWRGPSGTDTQY
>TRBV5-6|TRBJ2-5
ASSFSGEETQY
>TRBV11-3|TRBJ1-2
ASSSTGNAGGYT
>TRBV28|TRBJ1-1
ASNLLGENTEAF
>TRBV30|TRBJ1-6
ACWLDRENSPLH
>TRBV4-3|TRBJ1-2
ASSHRYSNYGYT
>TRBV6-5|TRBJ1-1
ASSPLEPREAF
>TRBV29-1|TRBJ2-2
SVLTAAGAVGELF
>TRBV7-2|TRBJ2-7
ASSPTHSSSYEQY
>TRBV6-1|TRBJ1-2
ASSDPGGNYGYT
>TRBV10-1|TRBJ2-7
ASSLAGEVREQY
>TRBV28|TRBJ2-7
ASSDGQAYEQY
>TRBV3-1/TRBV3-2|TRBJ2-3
ASSHLDRPQY
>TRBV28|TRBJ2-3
ASSLRDRVVGDTQY
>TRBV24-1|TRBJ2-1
ATSATGTGISGSQF
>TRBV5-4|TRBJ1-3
ASTSGPGNTIY
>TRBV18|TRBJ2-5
ASSPQLAGAETQY
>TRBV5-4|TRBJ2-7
ASSRDRASDEQY
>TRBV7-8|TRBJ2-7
ASSLRLGNEQY
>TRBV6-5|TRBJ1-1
ASSTLDRDPEAF
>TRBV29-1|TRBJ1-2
SVEGTGGDNYGYT
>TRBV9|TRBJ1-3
ASSARRENSGNTIY
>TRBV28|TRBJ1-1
ASSLFNGGIEAF
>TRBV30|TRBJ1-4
ASRGSFNEKLF
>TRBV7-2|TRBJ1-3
ASSSDPESGNTIY
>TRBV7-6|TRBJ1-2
ASSLGRENGYT
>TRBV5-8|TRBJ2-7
ASSFGPRREQY
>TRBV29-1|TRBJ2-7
SACQGVGAYEQY
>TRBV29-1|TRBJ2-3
SVESGAFTTDTQY
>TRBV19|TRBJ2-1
ASSIAWGSYNEQF
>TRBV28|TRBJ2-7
ASSSLHLPGPYEQY
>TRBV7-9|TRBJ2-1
ASSLGGRGFDEQF
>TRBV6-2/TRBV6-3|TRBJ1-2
ASSSGYYGYT
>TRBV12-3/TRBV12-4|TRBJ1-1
ASKGQVGTEAF
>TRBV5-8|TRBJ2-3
ASSSSASTDTQY
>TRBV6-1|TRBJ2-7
ASTIETGPYEQY
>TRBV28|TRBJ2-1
ASSLGGQYNEQF
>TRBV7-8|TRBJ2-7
ASSLLAGSGEQY
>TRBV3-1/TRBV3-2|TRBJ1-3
ASSQESGGRSYSGNTIY
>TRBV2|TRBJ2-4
ARGQIAKNIQY
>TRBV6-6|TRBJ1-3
ASSNPEGARRTIY
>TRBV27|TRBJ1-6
ASRVAGWNSPLH